A selection of T cell receptor beta chains follows, all from one sample in a study of OX40 agonist ivuxolimab in advanced cancers. Measured with immunoSEQ multiplex PCR; TCRdb has only the in-frame clones, and not every one. The table lists 55,000 or so clones, roughly 86% of them singletons. Material: CD4+ or CD8+ T cells sorted from blood, obtained in a trial of the OX40 agonist ivuxolimab. Source of these receptors: an adult with an advanced solid tumor such as melanoma, head and neck, liver or kidney cancer. Each CDR3 is given with its conserved first and last residue. Each record gives: D gene, clone size, V gene, J gene, CDR3 DNA, CDR3 protein. The D gene is left open where the match is weak. Clone size appears in some rows only: once, few, many, or a class for an expanded clone.

TRBD1	NA	TRBV7-9	TRBJ2-7	TGTGCCAGCAGCTTAGCGCCGGGACAGGGGGTCTCCGAGCAGTACTTC	CASSLAPGQGVSEQYF
NA	NA	TRBV7-6	TRBJ2-2	TGTGCCAGCAGCCTTATCGGGACACCGTCCGGGGAGCTGTTTTTT	CASSLIGTPSGELFF
NA	NA	TRBV4-1	TRBJ1-1	TGCGCCAGCAGCCAGGGGAATGAAGCTTTCTTT	CASSQGNEAFF
NA	NA	TRBV19	TRBJ2-1	TGTGCCAGTAGTATTTTAGTAAGTTCCTACAATGAGCAGTTCTTC	CASSILVSSYNEQFF
NA	NA	TRBV11-2	TRBJ2-1	TGTGCCAGCAGCTTAGATTTGTGGGGGGGGCACAATGAGCAGTTCTTC	CASSLDLWGGHNEQFF
TRBD2	NA	TRBV7-8	TRBJ2-1	TGTGCCAGCAGCTCATGGGGGGCTAGCGGGAAACAATATGAGCAGTTCTTC	CASSSWGASGKQYEQFF
TRBD1	NA	TRBV5-4	TRBJ2-5	TGTGCCAGCAGCTCCGGACAGGTCCGGGAGACCCAGTACTTC	CASSSGQVRETQYF
NA	NA	TRBV2	TRBJ1-5	TGTGCCAGCAGCCAGGGACGGAGAAATCAGCCCCAGCATTTT	CASSQGRRNQPQHF
NA	once	TRBV7-9	TRBJ2-1	TGTGCCAGCAGCTTAGTGGGCCATAACAATGAGCAGTTCTTC	CASSLVGHNNEQFF
TRBD1	NA	TRBV5-1	TRBJ1-2	TGCGCCAGCAGTTCGGGGGACAGCGGGTCCTACACCTTC	CASSSGDSGSYTF
NA	NA	TRBV5-1	TRBJ1-1	TGCGCCAGCAGCTCGGGACGGAGGAACACTGAAGCTTTCTTT	CASSSGRRNTEAFF
NA	NA	TRBV7-9	TRBJ2-6	TGTGCCAGCAGCTCCTCCCTTAGCTCTGGGGCCAACGTCCTGACTTTC	CASSSSLSSGANVLTF
NA	NA	TRBV9	TRBJ2-2	TGTGCCAGCAGCCCCCGACGGCGGGAGAACACCGGGGAGCTGTTTTTT	CASSPRRRENTGELFF
NA	NA	TRBV21-1	TRBJ2-1	TGTGCCAGCAGCAAACTAGCGGGGGACTACAATGAGCAGTTCTTC	CASSKLAGDYNEQFF
NA	NA	TRBV5-1	TRBJ1-2	TGCGCCAGCAGCTTGGGGGTTGGCTACACCTTC	CASSLGVGYTF
TRBD2	few	TRBV19	TRBJ2-7	TGTGCCAGTAGTATAGGACTAGCGGGAGTCTACGAGCAGTACTTC	CASSIGLAGVYEQYF
NA	NA	TRBV6-5	TRBJ1-5	TGTGCCAGCAGTTACGTCGGGGAGAATCAGCCCCAGCATTTT	CASSYVGENQPQHF
NA	NA	TRBV9	TRBJ2-2	TGTGCCAGCAGCGTAGCTCCGGGTACGAACACCGGGGAGCTGTTTTTT	CASSVAPGTNTGELFF
NA	NA	TRBV13	TRBJ1-3	TGTGCCAGCAGCTTAAGCGACAATAACGGAAACACCATATATTTT	CASSLSDNNGNTIYF
NA	NA	TRBV27	TRBJ1-6	TGTGCCAGCAGTACCAATGGACGTAGCTTTAATTCACCCCTCCACTTT	CASSTNGRSFNSPLHF
TRBD2	NA	TRBV5-6	TRBJ2-7	TGTGCCAGCACCGGGAAAGGACTAGCGGGAGGAGGGGCCCGCTACGAGCAGTACTTC	CASTGKGLAGGGARYEQYF
NA	NA	TRBV6-1	TRBJ2-6	TGTGCCAGCAGTGAACTCGGGATTGGCTCTGGGGCCAACGTCCTGACTTTC	CASSELGIGSGANVLTF
TRBD1	once	TRBV29-1	TRBJ2-4	TGCAGCCCCGGGACAGGACTAGCCAAAAACATTCAGTACTTC	CSPGTGLAKNIQYF
NA	NA	TRBV9	TRBJ1-1	TGTGCCAGCAGCGCGTCCCCAGGGGCGAACACTGAAGCTTTCTTT	CASSASPGANTEAFF
NA	NA	TRBV7-6	TRBJ2-7	TGTGCCAGCAGCCGTTCGACGGGAACCTACGAGCAGTACTTC	CASSRSTGTYEQYF
NA	NA	TRBV7-8	TRBJ2-5	TGTGCCAGCAGCTTACGTGGGGTGGGAATACGAGAGACCCAGTACTTC	CASSLRGVGIRETQYF
TRBD2	NA	TRBV15	TRBJ2-3	TGTGCCACCAGCAGAGGGGGAATAGCGGGAGGTAGCACAGATACGCAGTATTTT	CATSRGGIAGGSTDTQYF
NA	NA	TRBV15	TRBJ1-1	TGTGCCACCAGCAGAGAAGTAAGATTGGAAGCTTTCTTT	CATSREVRLEAFF
NA	NA	TRBV7-9	TRBJ2-7	TGTGCCAGCAGCTTAGTGGGGTCCTCCTACGAGCAGTACTTC	CASSLVGSSYEQYF
TRBD1	NA	TRBV27	TRBJ2-7	TGTGCCAGCAGTAAAAAAACCGGGACAGGTTACGAGCAGTACTTC	CASSKKTGTGYEQYF
TRBD1	once	TRBV28	TRBJ2-7	TGTGCCAGCTCCCGTCTCCGGGACAGGGACTCCTACGAGCAGTACTTC	CASSRLRDRDSYEQYF
NA	NA	TRBV19	TRBJ2-5	TGTGCCAGTAGTATAGGTAAAGAGACCCAGTACTTC	CASSIGKETQYF
TRBD1	NA	TRBV29-1	TRBJ1-2	TGCAGCGCCACCCCGGACAGGACCTATGGCTACACCTTC	CSATPDRTYGYTF
TRBD1	NA	TRBV6-6	TRBJ1-4	TGTGCCAGCAGTTACAGGGGGCAGAATGAAAAACTGTTTTTT	CASSYRGQNEKLFF
TRBD1	NA	TRBV6-6	TRBJ1-3	TGTGCCAGCAGTTATACAGGGGCTGGAAACACCATATATTTT	CASSYTGAGNTIYF
TRBD2	NA	TRBV14	TRBJ2-1	TGTGCCAGCAGCCTCGTAGCGGGAGGCTCTTTTAATGAGCAGTTCTTC	CASSLVAGGSFNEQFF
TRBD2	NA	TRBV5-1	TRBJ2-2	TGCGCCAGCAGCTTGACTAGCGGGAGTAGGACCGGGGAGCTGTTTTTT	CASSLTSGSRTGELFF
NA	NA	TRBV5-1	TRBJ1-3	TGCGCCAGCAGCTTGGGACAGTCTGGAAACACCATATATTTT	CASSLGQSGNTIYF
TRBD2	NA	TRBV10-2	TRBJ2-4	TGCGCCAGCAGTGTAGCGGGGTCCAAAAACATTCAGTACTTC	CASSVAGSKNIQYF
NA	NA	TRBV7-9	TRBJ1-1	TGTGCCAGCAGCCTACAGGGTTTTGGGACTGAAGCTTTCTTT	CASSLQGFGTEAFF
TRBD1	NA	TRBV5-1	TRBJ2-5	TGCGCCAGCAGCTATTCCGGGACAGGGGACAGTTGGTACCAAGAGACCCAGTACTTC	CASSYSGTGDSWYQETQYF
TRBD1	few	TRBV11-2	TRBJ2-7	TGTGCCAGCAGCCCTGACAGGGGCGAGCAGTACTTC	CASSPDRGEQYF
TRBD1	NA	TRBV23-1	TRBJ2-7	TGCGCCAGCAGTCAGGACAGGTTTCCCGAGCAGTACTTC	CASSQDRFPEQYF
TRBD1	NA	TRBV5-1	TRBJ1-5	TGCGCCAGCAGCCGGTCAGGGGGGGATCAGCCCCAGCATTTT	CASSRSGGDQPQHF
TRBD1	NA	TRBV18	TRBJ1-1	TGTGCCAGCTCACGCGACAGGGGATCCACTGAAGCTTTCTTT	CASSRDRGSTEAFF
NA	NA	TRBV5-8	TRBJ2-5	TGTGCCAGCAGCTTTGGGGGAACGGAGACCCAGTACTTC	CASSFGGTETQYF
NA	NA	TRBV6-5	TRBJ1-5	TGTGCCAGCAGTTACGGGGGGGCCAATAGCAATCAGCCCCAGCATTTT	CASSYGGANSNQPQHF
NA	NA	TRBV6-1	TRBJ1-2	TGTGCCAGCAGTGAAGCATTTGGACCGCGCGGCTACACCTTC	CASSEAFGPRGYTF
NA	NA	TRBV6-1	TRBJ2-7	TGTGCCAGTCCCCGGGACGGCTCCTACGAGCAGTACTTC	CASPRDGSYEQYF
NA	NA	TRBV6-4	TRBJ2-3	TGTGCCAGCAGGGATAGCGGAGCTAGCACAGATACGCAGTATTTT	CASRDSGASTDTQYF
TRBD2	NA	TRBV28	TRBJ2-2	TGTGCCAGCAGTTTGCCCGTGGGCGGGAGAGGGTCCGGGGAGCTGTTTTTT	CASSLPVGGRGSGELFF
TRBD2	once	TRBV6-1	TRBJ2-1	TGTGCCAGCAGTGACCAGACTAGCAAGGAGTTCTTC	CASSDQTSKEFF
TRBD1	NA	TRBV27	TRBJ1-3	TGTGCCAGCAGTCCCCATCGGACAGGGACCTCTGGAAACACCATATATTTT	CASSPHRTGTSGNTIYF
TRBD2	NA	TRBV6-5	TRBJ2-7	TGTGCCAGCGGCCTTGAAGCGGGATCGCCTCTGGAGCAGTACTTC	CASGLEAGSPLEQYF